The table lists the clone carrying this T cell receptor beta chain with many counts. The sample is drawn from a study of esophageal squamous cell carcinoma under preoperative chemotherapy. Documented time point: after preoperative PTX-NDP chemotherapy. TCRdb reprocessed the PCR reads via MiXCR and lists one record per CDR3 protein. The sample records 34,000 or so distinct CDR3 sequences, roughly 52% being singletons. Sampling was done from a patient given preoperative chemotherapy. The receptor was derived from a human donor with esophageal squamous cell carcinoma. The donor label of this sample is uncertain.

The CDR3 region is CASSLAGGQNTEAFF. The CDR3 coding sequence is TGTGCCAGCAGCTTAGCGGGAGGGCAGAACACTGAAGCTTTCTTT. The chain recombines TRBV7-9 with TRBJ1-1; D is unresolved. This CDR3 contains 15 residues. CDR1 and CDR2 from the germline V gene are SEHNR and FQNEAQ (reference sequence). Trimming took 0 bases from V and 1 from J, leaving 9 bases between them.